The next 22 T cell receptor beta chains were all read from a single sample in a study of blood T cell repertoires in COVID-19. Libraries were prepared by immunoSEQ multiplex PCR; TCRdb keeps only in-frame clonotypes and omits some of them. The repertoire consists of more than 200,000 clones, with roughly 86% occurring once and the leading ten covering around 2.9%. The sequenced material came from peripheral blood. The receptors come from a woman aged 60-75 years with acute or convalescent COVID-19.

The rearrangement links TRBV19 to TRBJ2-2; D is undetermined. Trimming shortened V by 3 bases and J by 2 bases, and 10 bases separated the two germline ends. CDR1 and CDR2 from the germline V gene are LNHDA and SQIVND (reference sequence). The length of the CDR3 is 15 residues. The CDR3 region is CASSINTLNTGELFF. CDR3 bases: TGTGCCAGTAGTATTAATACTCTTAACACCGGGGAGCTGTTTTTT.

The J gene is TRBJ1-2, the V gene TRBV3-1 (or the pseudogene TRBV3-2); D might be TRBD1 (5 bases). The CDR3 covers 14 residues. V was clipped by 0 bases and J by 8 bases, with 13 bases between them. CDR1 is LGHDT and CDR2 is YNNKEL in the germline V gene (reference sequence). As DNA, the CDR3 is TGTGCCAGCAGCCAAGAGGGCAGGGCCGCGGGCTACACCTTC. Its protein product is CASSQEGRAAGYTF.

Of note for this clone: Other DNA sequences from this sample encode an identical CDR3 as well. V gene TRBV18 combines with J gene TRBJ2-5; D gene ambiguous. V was trimmed by 3 bases and J by 5 bases, leaving 7 bases between them. Germline V gene sequence: CDR1 KGHSH, CDR2 LQKENI. The CDR3 is 12 amino acids. CDR3 in DNA: TGTGCCAGCTCACCGAGAGGCGAGACCCAGTACTTC. This codes for CASSPRGETQYF.

The J gene is TRBJ2-2, the V gene TRBV7-8; TRBD1 might be the D (6 bases). V was trimmed by 1 base and J by 1 base, leaving 13 bases between them. The CDR3 sequence is 17 residues long. The V gene's germline CDR1 is SGHVS and CDR2 FQNEAQ. CDR3 residues: CASSLVRRQENTGELFF. The DNA for the CDR3 is TGTGCCAGCAGCTTAGTGAGGCGACAGGAGAACACCGGGGAGCTGTTTTTT.

The chain combines TRBV30 with TRBJ2-5; 10 bases match TRBD2. Trimming took 2 bases from V and 4 from J; bases not matched to a gene: 7. From germline, CDR1 is GTSNPN and CDR2 SVGIG (reference sequence). The CDR3 is 15 residues long. The CDR3 here is CAWSILAGRIETQYF. The CDR3 region has the DNA TGTGCCTGGAGTATACTAGCGGGACGAATAGAGACCCAGTACTTC.

The rearrangement joins TRBV12-5 to TRBJ2-2; D may be TRBD2 (6 bases). V lost 1 base to trimming and J lost 0 bases, with 12 bases between them. The CDR3 sequence is 17 residues long. Per germline, CDR1 LGHNT and CDR2 FRNRAP. The DNA of the CDR3 is TGTGCTAGTGGTTTGGGAGAGCGGGCTACGAACACCGGGGAGCTGTTTTTT. This codes for CASGLGERATNTGELFF.

The chain carries TRBV29-1 and TRBJ1-2, with D perhaps TRBD1 (5 bases). The V and J ends lost 4 bases and 4 bases respectively, with 16 bases between them. This CDR3 region has 14 residues. CDR1 SQVTM and CDR2 ANQGSEA come from the germline V gene. Written as DNA, the CDR3 is TGCAGCGTTGGGGCCCTTCGGGGGGTCTATGGCTACACCTTC. Amino acid sequence: CSVGALRGVYGYTF.

The chain couples TRBV5-1 to TRBJ1-2; possible D gene TRBD1, 5 bases. This CDR3 spans 12 amino acids. Germline values: CDR1 SGHRS, CDR2 YFSETQ. The V and J ends lost 3 bases and 5 bases respectively, with 8 bases between them. The CDR3 reads CASSSTEYGYTF. The CDR3 bases are TGCGCCAGCAGCTCGACAGAATATGGCTACACCTTC.

The V and J genes are TRBV5-1 and TRBJ1-4; D call uncertain. With 4 bases removed from V and 8 bases from J, the gap between germline ends came to 9 bases. This CDR3 spans 12 amino acids. Germline CDR1 SGHRS, CDR2 YFSETQ. For the CDR3, the DNA is TGCGCCAGCAGCCCTGACTTGGAAAAACTGTTTTTT. Protein product: CASSPDLEKLFF.

This clone was seen many times. The rearrangement joins TRBV15 to TRBJ1-5, with TRBD1 matching over 9 bases. Germline loops: CDR1 LNHNV, CDR2 YYDKDF (reference sequence). CDR3 length: 15 amino acids. The junction had 8 bases not matched to a gene; V was cut back by 5 bases and J by 6 bases. The CDR3 coding sequence is TGTGCCACCAGCGGAGGACAGGGGATTGCTCAGCCCCAGCATTTT. Its translation: CATSGGQGIAQPQHF.

V is TRBV7-9 and J is TRBJ1-2; no definite D call. Germline V CDR1 and CDR2: SEHNR, FQNEAQ (reference sequence). The CDR3 totals 15 residues. Trimming left V 4 bases short and J 0 bases short, with 12 bases between. CDR3 bases: TGTGCCAGCAGCTCACGACGGGAAGCTAACTATGGCTACACCTTC. Translation gives CASSSRREANYGYTF.

V usage is TRBV6-5 and J usage is TRBJ1-5; possible D gene TRBD1, 5 bases. The CDR3 sequence is 15 residues long. CDR1 and CDR2 from the germline V gene are MNHEY and SVGAGI. The ends were cut back, 0 bases at V and 1 base at J, with 7 bases in the middle. The CDR3 loop reads CASSYSRVSNQPQHF. The CDR3 DNA is TGTGCCAGCAGTTACTCCAGGGTAAGCAATCAGCCCCAGCATTTT.

This clone was picked up one time. The chain joins TRBV19 to TRBJ2-2; 9 nucleotides align to TRBD1. The germline gives CDR1 LNHDA, CDR2 SQIVND (reference sequence). Trimming cost V 6 bases and J 4 bases; bases outside gene matches: 6. The CDR3 runs to 15 residues. The CDR3 reads CASRDRGRGTGELFF. CDR3 in DNA: TGTGCCAGTAGGGACAGGGGACGGGGCACCGGGGAGCTGTTTTTT.

The J gene is TRBJ2-7, the V gene TRBV6-6, with 11 positions matching TRBD2. CDR1 MNHNY and CDR2 SVGAGI come from the germline V gene (reference sequence). The CDR3 runs 14 residues. Trimming cost V 6 bases and J 5 bases; bases outside gene matches: 6. CDR3 residues: CASRPSGRYDEQYF. CDR3 DNA sequence: TGTGCCAGCAGGCCTAGCGGGAGGTATGACGAGCAGTACTTC.

V and J are TRBV18 and TRBJ1-2; tentative D call: TRBD1 (5 bases). Trimming pared 2 bases from V and 1 base from J, leaving 8 bases between. Looked up from germline, CDR1 is KGHSH and CDR2 is LQKENI. The CDR3 spans 14 residues. CDR3 bases: TGTGCCAGCTCACCAGGAGGGGATAACTATGGCTACACCTTC. It yields the protein CASSPGGDNYGYTF.

V usage is TRBV28 and J usage is TRBJ1-6; D ambiguous. V was cut by 6 bases and J by 7 bases, with 16 bases left in between. The length of the CDR3 is 15 residues. CDR1 and CDR2 (germline): MDHEN, SYDVKM. Written as DNA, the CDR3 is TGTGCCAGCAGCCGCCCCAGGACTGGAAATTCACCCCTCCACTTT. Translating it yields CASSRPRTGNSPLHF. The full variable domain, in which reference TRBV28 and TRBJ1-6 provide the parts outside the CDR3, is DVKVTQSSRYLVKRTGEKVFLECVQDMDHENMFWYRQDPGLGLRLIYFSYDVKMKEKGDIPEGYSVSREKKERFSLILESASTNQTSMYLCASSRPRTGNSPLHFGNGTRLTVT.

The J gene is TRBJ2-2, the V gene TRBV24-1; TRBD1 matches at 8 bases. Germline values: CDR1 KGHDR, CDR2 SFDVKD. The CDR3 extends over 16 amino acids. The J segment lost 1 base and the V segment lost 4 bases, leaving 4 bases of the junction unmatched. DNA for the CDR3: TGTGCCACCAGTGACGCCGGGACAGGGAACACCGGGGAGCTGTTTTTT. This codes for CATSDAGTGNTGELFF.

The chain has TRBV21-1 and TRBJ2-3; no check of the table's D call, TRBD1, against the DNA was made. TRBV21-1 is labeled a pseudogene. This CDR3 region has 15 residues. The CDR3 is CASSNSNRRKDTQYF. The CDR3, as DNA: TGTGCCAGCAGCAATAGCAACAGGCGTAAAGATACGCAGTATTTT.

The V call is TRBV27, the J call TRBJ1-6; D is perhaps TRBD1 (5 bases). The length of the CDR3 is 17 residues. V lost 6 bases and J 4 bases, leaving 19 bases between the germline ends. Germline CDR1 MNHEY, CDR2 SMNVEV (reference sequence). CDR3: CASRAIEGARYNSPLHF. In nucleotides, the CDR3 is TGTGCCAGCAGGGCAATAGAAGGGGCTCGTTATAATTCACCCCTCCACTTT.

The V gene is TRBV7-6, the J gene TRBJ1-1; D may be TRBD1 (5 bases). Germline V gene lookup returns CDR1 SGHVS and CDR2 FNYEAQ. The CDR3 is 14 residues long. V shed 3 bases and J shed 1 base, with 9 bases lying between them. CDR3 amino acids: CASSFRGPNTEAFF. The CDR3 region has the DNA TGTGCCAGCAGCTTTAGGGGCCCGAACACTGAAGCTTTCTTT.

This clone turned up a few times. The CDR3 sequence is CSVEGTGYTGELFF. The CDR3 coding sequence is TGCAGCGTTGAGGGGACAGGGTACACCGGGGAGCTGTTTTTT. The V gene is TRBV29-1, the J gene TRBJ2-2; 9 nucleotides agree with TRBD1. The CDR3 totals 14 residues. Germline V gene data show CDR1 as SQVTM and CDR2 as ANQGSEA. The V gene end was trimmed by 3 bases and the J gene end by 3 bases; junction bases not matched to a gene: 2.

This clone showed up just once. The rearrangement joins TRBV6-1 to TRBJ2-5; 9 nucleotides match TRBD1. CDR3 length: 16 amino acids. Germline CDR1 MNHNS, CDR2 SASEGT. V dropped 0 bases and J dropped 1; count of bases not matched to a gene: 3. The CDR3 nucleotides are TGTGCCAGCAGTGAAGCCCCGGACAGGGGCCAAGAGACCCAGTACTTC. Its protein is CASSEAPDRGQETQYF.